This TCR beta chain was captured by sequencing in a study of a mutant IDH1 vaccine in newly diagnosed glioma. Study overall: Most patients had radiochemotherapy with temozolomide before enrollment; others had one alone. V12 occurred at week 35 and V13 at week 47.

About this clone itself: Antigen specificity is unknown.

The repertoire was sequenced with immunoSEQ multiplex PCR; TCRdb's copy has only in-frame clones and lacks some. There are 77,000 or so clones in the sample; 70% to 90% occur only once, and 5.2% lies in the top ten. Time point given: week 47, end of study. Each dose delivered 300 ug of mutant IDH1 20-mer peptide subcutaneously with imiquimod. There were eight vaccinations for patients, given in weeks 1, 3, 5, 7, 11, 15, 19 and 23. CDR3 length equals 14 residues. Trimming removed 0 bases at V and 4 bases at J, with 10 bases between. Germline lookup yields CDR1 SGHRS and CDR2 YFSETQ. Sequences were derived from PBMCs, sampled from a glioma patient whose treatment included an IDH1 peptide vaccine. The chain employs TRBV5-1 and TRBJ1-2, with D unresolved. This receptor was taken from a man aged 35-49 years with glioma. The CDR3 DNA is TGCGCCAGCAGCTTGGGAGATCCCGGCTATGGCTACACCTTC. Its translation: CASSLGDPGYGYTF.